This is a list of T cell receptor beta chains from one sample in a study of cytomegalovirus exposure and HLA in healthy donors. Sequencing was performed with immunoSEQ multiplex PCR; in TCRdb, only in-frame clones are kept and a portion is missing. The sample yields 150,000 to 200,000 clones, 80% to 85% seen once. Sample: PBMCs. The source is a woman aged 18 to 35 in good health and CMV-seropositive. Each CDR3 is given with its conserved first and last residue. The D gene is left open where the match is weak. The size entry is marked missing in some rows and otherwise reads once, few, many or a size class.

abundance	d_gene	v_gene	j_gene	CDR3nt	CDR3aa
.	TRBD1	TRBV14	TRBJ1-2	TGTGCCAGCAGCCCATCGAGGGGGCTCTGGCATGGCTACACCTTC	CASSPSRGLWHGYTF
.	TRBD1	TRBV28	TRBJ2-1	TGTGCCAGCGGCGACAGGGGTAGCAGGAATGAGCAGTTCTTC	CASGDRGSRNEQFF
.	.	TRBV12-2	TRBJ2-5	TGTGCAAGTCGCTTAGGGATGGCGGGGAAAAAAACGGAGACCCAGTACTTC	CASRLGMAGKKTETQYF
.	TRBD1	TRBV7-3	TRBJ1-2	TGTGCCAGCAGCTTACAGGGGACAGGGGTCTATGGCTACACCTTC	CASSLQGTGVYGYTF
few	TRBD2	TRBV5-6	TRBJ2-2	TGTGCCAGCAGCTGGTTAGCGGGGGCGTCCACCGGGGAGCTGTTTTTT	CASSWLAGASTGELFF
.	TRBD1	TRBV9	TRBJ1-1	TGTGCCAGCAGCTCGGGAGGAGGACAGGGGGCCGCTGAAGCTTTCTTT	CASSSGGGQGAAEAFF
.	.	TRBV6-5	TRBJ1-4	TGTGCCAGCAGTTATAGGGGTGCAACTAATGAAAAACTGTTTTTT	CASSYRGATNEKLFF
.	.	TRBV7-3	TRBJ2-3	TGTGCCAGCAGCCCCCTTAAGAGGGCTGGGGGGAATACGCAGTATTTT	CASSPLKRAGGNTQYF
.	TRBD1	TRBV7-9	TRBJ1-1	TGTGCCAGCAGCTTAGGAAGGACAGGCGGGCTCACTGAAGCTTTCTTT	CASSLGRTGGLTEAFF
.	.	TRBV4-3	TRBJ1-2	TGCGCCAGCAGCCAACTCAACCCCAGGGTGCTGAACTATGGCTACACCTTC	CASSQLNPRVLNYGYTF
.	.	TRBV7-9	TRBJ1-1	TGTGCCAGCAGTCCCCCGGGGAACACTGAAGCTTTCTTT	CASSPPGNTEAFF
.	.	TRBV28	TRBJ2-5	TGTGCCAGCAGTGTGCGGGGCCGGAGTAGGTCCCAGTACTTC	CASSVRGRSRSQYF
.	.	TRBV11-3	TRBJ1-5	TGTGCCAGCAGCTTAGATGCAAGGGGGAACCAGCCCCAGCATTTT	CASSLDARGNQPQHF
.	.	TRBV6-6	TRBJ2-5	TGTGCCAGCAGTTACGGAGGGCAACAAGAGACCCAGTACTTC	CASSYGGQQETQYF
.	TRBD2	TRBV9	TRBJ2-5	TGTGCCAGCAGCGCCGGGGGGGGACAAGAGACCCAGTACTTC	CASSAGGGQETQYF
few	TRBD1	TRBV18	TRBJ2-5	TGTGCCAGCTCACCAAATACAGGGGGCGCGGAGACCCAGTACTTC	CASSPNTGGAETQYF
.	.	TRBV7-2	TRBJ2-6	TGTGCCAGCAGCACCCGCGGGGGCGCTGGGGCCAACGTCCTGACTTTC	CASSTRGGAGANVLTF
.	TRBD1	TRBV7-8	TRBJ2-5	TGTGCCAGCAGCACACCCGGGACAGGGGAAGAGACCCAGTACTTC	CASSTPGTGEETQYF
.	.	TRBV15	TRBJ2-3	TGTGCCACCAGCAGAAACTCGGTTGTTACGCAGTATTTT	CATSRNSVVTQYF
.	.	TRBV6-1	TRBJ1-1	TGTGCCAGCAGTGAAGCGCGAGCTTTCTTT	CASSEARAFF
once	TRBD2	TRBV10-3	TRBJ2-1	TGTGCCATTTCCCTTTACTCGGGGGGCTCCTACAATGAGCAGTTCTTC	CAISLYSGGSYNEQFF
.	.	TRBV4-1	TRBJ2-1	TGCGCCAGCAGCCAAGAGGGGAGCTCCTACAATGAGCAGTTCTTC	CASSQEGSSYNEQFF
.	.	TRBV7-6	TRBJ2-2	TGTGCCAGCACCGGGAATGAGGCCGGGGAGCTGTTTTTT	CASTGNEAGELFF
.	TRBD2	TRBV7-3	TRBJ2-1	TGTGCCAGCAGCTTGGAGCGGGGGGGCTACAATGAGCAGTTCTTC	CASSLERGGYNEQFF
once	.	TRBV30	TRBJ2-5	TGTGCCTGGAGTCTATACCGGGACATAAGGCGAGAGACCCAGTACTTC	CAWSLYRDIRRETQYF
.	.	TRBV7-2	TRBJ2-3	TGTGCCAGCAGCGTTTCCGTAGAGCTCACAGATACGCAGTATTTT	CASSVSVELTDTQYF
.	.	TRBV28	TRBJ2-5	TGTGCCAGCAGTCAAGTGAGATTCCAAGAGACCCAGTACTTC	CASSQVRFQETQYF
.	.	TRBV5-1	TRBJ1-2	TGCGCCAGCAGCTTACCCGGGGGGGCCTATGGCTACACCTTC	CASSLPGGAYGYTF
.	TRBD1	TRBV7-9	TRBJ2-7	TGTGCCAGCAGCTTAGCCGGACAGGGAGGCGAGCAGTACTTC	CASSLAGQGGEQYF
.	.	TRBV9	TRBJ2-6	TGTGCCAGCAAGGGCAGGGCCCCCTCTGGGGCCAACGTCCTGACTTTC	CASKGRAPSGANVLTF
.	.	TRBV5-4	TRBJ1-1	TGTGCCAGCAGCTGGGGGACTGGGGGTGAAGCTTTCTTT	CASSWGTGGEAFF